Below are 27 T cell receptor beta chains sequenced from a single sample in a study of CD8 T cells in ankylosing spondylitis. Via MiXCR, TCRdb re-called the 5' RACE reads, giving one row per CDR3 protein. The sample consists of some 71,000 distinct CDR3 sequences, 5.3% of them appearing once. The specimen was blood, either unsorted or a sorted T cell fraction (not recorded which). The receptors here all came from a male donor with ankylosing spondylitis or in good health (not recorded which).

At least ten counts were recorded for this clonotype. The rearrangement links TRBV9 to TRBJ2-2; D is unresolved. Germline V gene data show CDR1 as SGDLS and CDR2 as YYNGEE. Trimming cost V 2 bases and J 6 bases, with 11 bases left between them. The CDR3 loop spans 14 amino acids. CDR3 loop: CASSVGFNAGELFF. In DNA, the CDR3 is TGTGCCAGCAGCGTGGGATTCAACGCCGGGGAGCTGTTTTTT.

This clonotype was counted many times. The chain uses TRBV20-1 and TRBJ2-5; 12 nucleotides match TRBD2. The germline gives CDR1 DFQATT, CDR2 SNEGSKA (reference sequence). The V gene end was trimmed by 5 bases and the J gene end by 5 bases; junction bases not matched to a gene: 3. The CDR3 covers 13 residues. CDR3 DNA: TGCAGTGCTGCGACTAGCGGGGGTGAGACCCAGTACTTC. Translated, it gives CSAATSGGETQYF.

There are many counts of this clonotype. This chain links TRBV5-1 with TRBJ1-4; no clear D gene. V was pared by 4 bases and J by 0 bases, with 7 bases between. Per germline, CDR1 SGHRS and CDR2 YFSETQ. The CDR3 is 14 amino acids. The CDR3 DNA reads TGCGCCAGCAGCCCAGGATCAACTAATGAAAAACTGTTTTTT. The encoded protein is CASSPGSTNEKLFF.

This clonotype was detected ten times or more. This chain uses TRBV18 with TRBJ1-2, with D possibly TRBD1 on 5 matching bases. Trimming pared 8 bases from V and 8 bases from J, leaving 21 bases between. Germline V gene data show CDR1 as KGHSH and CDR2 as LQKENI. The CDR3 covers 14 residues. The CDR3 nucleotides are TGTGCCAGCACTACAGGACAATCCGGGGCGGGCTACACCTTC. This translates into CASTTGQSGAGYTF.

The sample holds a few counts of this clonotype. The chain has TRBV29-1 and TRBJ1-1; a weak D match, TRBD1 (5 bases). Germline values: CDR1 SQVTM, CDR2 ANQGSEA. The length of the CDR3 is 12 residues. The germline V and J ends were trimmed by 3 bases and 7 bases, with 12 bases remaining between them. CDR3 sequence: CSVDSGTGEAFF. CDR3 bases: TGCAGCGTTGATTCTGGAACAGGTGAAGCTTTCTTT.

This clonotype has at least ten counts. This CDR3 reads CASSYSKGRNYEQYF. In DNA, the CDR3 is TGTGCCAGCAGTTACTCGAAAGGGAGGAACTACGAGCAGTACTTC. This chain links TRBV6-5 with TRBJ2-7, with D possibly being TRBD2 (6 bases). Germline loops: CDR1 MNHEY, CDR2 SVGAGI. V dropped 0 bases and J dropped 3 bases, with 12 bases sitting between them. CDR3 length: 15 residues.

This clonotype was counted many times. V gene TRBV18 combines with J gene TRBJ2-2; no clear D gene. Germline values: CDR1 KGHSH, CDR2 LQKENI. The CDR3 covers 16 residues. V shed 0 bases and J shed 6 bases, with 14 bases lying between them. In DNA, the CDR3 is TGTGCCAGCTCACCACCGTTATCGACCGCTGCCGGGGAGCTGTTTTTT. Protein product: CASSPPLSTAAGELFF.

This clonotype was recorded at least ten times. V gene TRBV6-1 combines with J gene TRBJ1-1, with TRBD1 matching over 9 bases. Germline V gene data show CDR1 as MNHNS and CDR2 as SASEGT. V lost 7 bases and J lost 2; bases outside the gene matches: 5. This CDR3 contains 14 residues. This chain's CDR3 is CASNRDRANTEAFF. The CDR3 nucleotides are TGTGCCAGCAATCGGGACAGGGCAAACACTGAAGCTTTCTTT.

This clonotype was detected many times. The rearrangement uses TRBV28 and TRBJ2-7; D unclear. Trimming pared 0 bases from V and 5 bases from J, leaving 11 bases between. Germline V gene sequence: CDR1 MDHEN, CDR2 SYDVKM. CDR3 length equals 14 residues. CDR3 coding DNA: TGTGCCAGCAGTTTATGGCAAGAGAACAACGAGCAGTACTTC. Its protein is CASSLWQENNEQYF.

This clonotype was seen at least ten times. Compared with germline, one end of the junction differs, possibly owing to a read error. The V and J genes are TRBV20-1 and TRBJ2-2; 10 nucleotides match TRBD2. Germline V gene lookup returns CDR1 DFQATT and CDR2 SNEGSKA (reference sequence). CDR3 size: 16 residues. As DNA, the CDR3 is TGCTGTGCTAGAGATCCTACTAGCGGGGCTGGCGGGGAGCTGTTTTTT. Translating gives CCARDPTSGAGGELFF.

This clonotype has at least ten counts. The genes are TRBV9 and TRBJ1-1; a possible D gene is TRBD1 (5 bases). Deletions cut 1 base from V and 0 bases from J, with 10 bases between. Germline V lookup: CDR1 SGDLS, CDR2 YYNGEE. The CDR3 contains 15 residues. The DNA for the CDR3 is TGTGCCAGCAGCGTACGAGGGGCGATGAACACTGAAGCTTTCTTT. It specifies CASSVRGAMNTEAFF.

This clonotype was detected ten times or more. The chain links TRBV30 to TRBJ1-2; 7 nucleotides agree with TRBD1. The V and J ends lost 5 bases and 4 bases, in that order; junction bases with no gene match: 4. Germline values: CDR1 GTSNPN, CDR2 SVGIG (reference sequence). The CDR3 is made up of 12 amino acids. DNA for the CDR3: TGTGCCTGGGCACAGGGGAGCTATGGCTACACCTTC. Amino acid sequence: CAWAQGSYGYTF.

This clonotype was counted ten times or more. The chain has TRBV24-1 and TRBJ2-3; 7 bases match TRBD2. The CDR3 loop spans 13 amino acids. Per germline, CDR1 KGHDR and CDR2 SFDVKD. J was trimmed by 8 bases and V by 3 bases; bases with no gene match: 4. The CDR3 DNA follows: TGTGCCACCAGTGATGACTTAGCGGGTACGCAGTATTTT. Translation: CATSDDLAGTQYF.

This clonotype showed up many times. V gene TRBV28 combines with J gene TRBJ1-2; 7 nucleotides align to TRBD1. The CDR3 is 15 amino acids. Per the germline V gene, CDR1 is MDHEN and CDR2 is SYDVKM. With 4 bases clipped from V and 7 bases from J, the junction kept 12 bases outside the gene matches. CDR3 in DNA: TGTGCCAGCAGTTCACCGGGACAGCGGGTCGGTGGCTACACCTTC. It codes for CASSSPGQRVGGYTF.

This clonotype has a handful of counts. The J gene is TRBJ2-2, the V gene TRBV11-1; 7 bases are shared with TRBD2. The CDR3 runs to 16 residues. Trimming at V came to 5 bases and at J to 3 bases, leaving 9 bases not matched to a gene. Looked up from germline, CDR1 is SGHAT and CDR2 is FQDESV (reference sequence). The CDR3 region is CASSPWTSVDTGELFF. Here the CDR3 DNA reads TGTGCCAGCAGCCCGTGGACTAGTGTAGACACCGGGGAGCTGTTTTTT.

This clonotype was recorded many times. This chain uses TRBV7-6 with TRBJ1-4; D might be TRBD1 (5 bases). Germline assignment: CDR1 SGHVS and CDR2 FNYEAQ. The V gene lost 1 base and the J gene lost 1 base, with 10 bases spanning the gap. The CDR3 contains 16 residues. In DNA form, the CDR3 reads TGTGCCAGCAGCTTAGGGACCGGGGGAACTAATGAAAAACTGTTTTTT. Amino acids: CASSLGTGGTNEKLFF.

The sample holds many counts of this clonotype. The chain joins TRBV7-2 to TRBJ2-1, with 8 positions matching TRBD2. After removal of 2 bases from V and 9 bases from J, the junction contained 9 bases not matched to a gene. The CDR3 has 15 residues. Germline CDR1 SGHTA, CDR2 FQGNSA. CDR3 protein: CASSLIVRGGIEQFF. The CDR3 DNA follows: TGTGCCAGCAGCTTAATAGTACGGGGGGGGATTGAGCAGTTCTTC.

This clonotype was detected many times. The chain employs TRBV27 and TRBJ1-5; perhaps TRBD1 as D (6 bases). CDR1 is MNHEY, CDR2 SMNVEV, per germline (reference sequence). The V end lost 5 bases, the J end lost 2 bases, and 10 bases lay between the germline ends. The CDR3 has 14 amino acids. The CDR3 DNA reads TGTGCCAGCAGTCACAGGGAGGGCAATCAGCCCCAGCATTTT. It encodes CASSHREGNQPQHF.

This clonotype was seen many times. V and J are TRBV30 and TRBJ2-1, with D perhaps given as TRBD1 or TRBD2 (5 bases each). There are 15 residues in the CDR3. The germline V gene encodes CDR1 GTSNPN and CDR2 SVGIG (reference sequence). Trimming shortened V by 4 bases and J by 5 bases, and 18 bases separated the two germline ends. This CDR3 is CAWMGDLLPHNEQFF. CDR3 nucleotide sequence: TGTGCCTGGATGGGGGACCTCCTCCCCCACAATGAGCAGTTCTTC.

This clonotype was counted many times. CDR3 residues: CASSLDRGSYNEQFF. The CDR3 DNA is TGTGCCAGCAGTTTAGACAGGGGGTCCTACAATGAGCAGTTCTTC. The chain joins TRBV7-3 to TRBJ2-1; 9 bases align to TRBD1. Germline V gene lookup returns CDR1 SGHTA and CDR2 FQGTGA. J gave up 1 base and V 6 bases, and 4 bases lay outside the gene matches. The CDR3 is 15 amino acids.

This clonotype has a count of ten or more. This chain uses TRBV6-2 or TRBV6-3 with TRBJ2-5; D is ambiguous. Germline V gene lookup returns CDR1 MNHEY and CDR2 SVGEGT. The CDR3 contains 14 residues. Trimming removed 5 bases at V and 8 bases at J, with 18 bases between. The DNA for the CDR3 is TGTGCCAGCAGTGCCGCAATATTGGAACGCACCCAGTACTTC. Its translation: CASSAAILERTQYF.

This clonotype was found a few times. The V and J genes are TRBV5-1 and TRBJ2-7; 8 nucleotides align to TRBD2. The CDR3 has 15 amino acids. Germline CDR1 and CDR2: SGHRS and YFSETQ. J gave up 6 bases and V 1 base, and 9 bases lay outside the gene matches. CDR3 sequence reads: CASSLTAGGAGEQYF. CDR3 coding DNA: TGCGCCAGCAGCTTGACGGCGGGGGGAGCGGGCGAGCAGTACTTC.

This clonotype was seen many times. The CDR3 bases are TGCGCCAGCAGTGAGTCGCCAGGTGAAGCTTTCTTT. It specifies CASSESPGEAFF. The genes are TRBV10-1 and TRBJ1-1; D is uncertain. Germline CDR1 is WNHNN and CDR2 is SYGVQD (reference sequence). V was trimmed by 0 bases and J by 7 bases, leaving 6 bases between them. The CDR3 runs to 12 residues.

This clonotype has a count of ten or more. The J gene is TRBJ2-2, the V gene TRBV24-1; D perhaps matches TRBD1 (5 bases). Germline CDR1 and CDR2: KGHDR and SFDVKD. V lost 9 bases, J lost 3 bases, and 16 bases lay in between. This CDR3 spans 15 amino acids. CDR3: CATEDGRVDTGELFF. The CDR3 region has the DNA TGTGCCACCGAGGACGGCAGGGTAGACACCGGGGAGCTGTTTTTT.

This clonotype has ten or more counts. The chain combines TRBV5-1 with TRBJ2-6; no clear D. The CDR3 has 15 residues. Per the germline V gene, CDR1 is SGHRS and CDR2 is YFSETQ. V lost 2 bases and J 0 bases, leaving 6 bases between the germline ends. The CDR3 sequence is CASSFSGSGANVLTF. CDR3 sequence (DNA): TGCGCCAGCAGCTTTAGTGGCTCTGGGGCCAACGTCCTGACTTTC. Supplemented by reference TRBV5-1 and TRBJ2-6, the full variable domain reads KAGVTQTPRYLIKTRGQQVTLSCSPISGHRSVSWYQQTPGQGLQFLFEYFSETQRNKGNFPGRFSGRQFSNSRSEMNVSTLELGDSALYLCASSFSGSGANVLTFGAGSRLTVL.

In its sample, this clonotype was seen many times. This chain links TRBV27 with TRBJ2-7; D is possibly TRBD2 (6 bases). CDR1 and CDR2 (germline): MNHEY, SMNVEV (reference sequence). Trimming shortened V by 6 bases and J by 4 bases, and 16 bases separated the two germline ends. This CDR3 has 14 amino acids. Here the CDR3 DNA reads TGTGCCAGCAGGCCGACGAACGGAGGGTACGAGCAGTACTTC. Protein sequence: CASRPTNGGYEQYF.

This clonotype was found many times. This chain connects TRBV5-1 to TRBJ2-1; perhaps TRBD1 as D (6 bases). Trimming shortened V by 0 bases and J by 3 bases, and 10 bases separated the two germline ends. Germline V gene data show CDR1 as SGHRS and CDR2 as YFSETQ. CDR3 length: 15 amino acids. The CDR3 loop is CASSLVDRRYNEQFF. The CDR3 DNA reads as TGCGCCAGCAGCTTGGTCGACAGGCGCTACAATGAGCAGTTCTTC.